This section outlines one T cell receptor beta chain sequence together with its context. Germline loops: CDR1 SGHTA, CDR2 FQGTGA. This CDR3 has 16 residues. Trimming cost V 2 bases and J 4 bases; bases outside gene matches: 6. The record originates from a study of Graves' ophthalmopathy and Graves' hyperthyroidism. Overall study context: Investigators collected peripheral blood at initial diagnosis, before any treatment was given.

As the template, RNA transcripts were used to amplify TCR beta CDR3 regions. HTBI-primed first-round RT-PCR preceded second-round multiplex PCR. TCRdb reanalysed the multiplex PCR reads using MiXCR and keeps one entry per CDR3 protein. The data show 660,000 or so distinct CDR3 sequences, with approximately 39% seen just once and roughly 3% held by the top ten. The chain recombines TRBV7-3 with TRBJ2-2, with 8 bases matching TRBD1. The origin of this receptor is an adult man with Graves' ophthalmopathy. The specimen was peripheral blood. CDR3 residues: CASSLLSDRGTGELFF. The DNA for the CDR3 is TGTGCCAGCAGCTTACTTTCCGACAGGGGCACCGGGGAGCTGTTTTTT.